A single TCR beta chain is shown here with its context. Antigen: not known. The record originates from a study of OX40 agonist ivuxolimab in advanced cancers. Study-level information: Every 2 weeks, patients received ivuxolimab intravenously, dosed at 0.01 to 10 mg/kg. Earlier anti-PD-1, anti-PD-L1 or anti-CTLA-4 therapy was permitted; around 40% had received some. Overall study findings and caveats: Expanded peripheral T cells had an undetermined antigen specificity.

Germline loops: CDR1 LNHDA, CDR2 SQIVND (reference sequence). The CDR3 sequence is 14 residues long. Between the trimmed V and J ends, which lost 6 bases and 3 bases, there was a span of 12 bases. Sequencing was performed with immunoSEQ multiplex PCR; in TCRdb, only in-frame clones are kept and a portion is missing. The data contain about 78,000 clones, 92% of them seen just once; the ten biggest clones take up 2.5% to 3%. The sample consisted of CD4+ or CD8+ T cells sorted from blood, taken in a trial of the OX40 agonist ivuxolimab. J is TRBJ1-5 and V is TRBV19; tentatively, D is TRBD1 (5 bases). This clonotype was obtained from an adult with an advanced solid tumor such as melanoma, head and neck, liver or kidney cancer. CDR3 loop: CASRGVGNNQPQHF. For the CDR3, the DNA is TGTGCCAGTAGGGGGGTGGGGAACAATCAGCCCCAGCATTTT.